This entry describes one TCR beta chain. This sample was included in a study of blood T cell repertoires in COVID-19. The table came from immunoSEQ multiplex PCR; TCRdb's copy has only in-frame clones and leaves some out. The repertoire holds under 35,000 clones, roughly 88% seen once, with 5% to 6.5% in the top ten. The sequenced material came from peripheral blood. The clonotype originates from a human donor in a cohort sampled during active COVID-19.

The CDR3 sequence is CSVDGTPGSYEQYF. The CDR3 DNA sequence: TGCAGCGTTGATGGGACACCGGGCTCCTACGAGCAGTACTTC. This sequence joins TRBV29-1 and TRBJ2-7; D may be TRBD1 (6 bases). Trimming took 3 bases from V and 0 from J, leaving 12 bases between them. This CDR3 is built from 14 residues. CDR1 is SQVTM, CDR2 ANQGSEA, per germline.